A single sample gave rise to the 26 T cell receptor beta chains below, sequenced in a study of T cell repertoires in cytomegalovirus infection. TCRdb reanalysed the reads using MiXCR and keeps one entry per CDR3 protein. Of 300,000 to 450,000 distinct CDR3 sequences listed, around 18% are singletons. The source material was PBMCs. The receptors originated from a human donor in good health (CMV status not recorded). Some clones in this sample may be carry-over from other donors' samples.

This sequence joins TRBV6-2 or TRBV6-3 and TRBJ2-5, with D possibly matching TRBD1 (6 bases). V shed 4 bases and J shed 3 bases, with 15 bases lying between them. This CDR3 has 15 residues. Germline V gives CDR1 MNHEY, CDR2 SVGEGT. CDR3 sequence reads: CASSSPNRAKETQYF. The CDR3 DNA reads TGTGCCAGCAGTTCGCCAAACAGGGCGAAAGAGACCCAGTACTTC.

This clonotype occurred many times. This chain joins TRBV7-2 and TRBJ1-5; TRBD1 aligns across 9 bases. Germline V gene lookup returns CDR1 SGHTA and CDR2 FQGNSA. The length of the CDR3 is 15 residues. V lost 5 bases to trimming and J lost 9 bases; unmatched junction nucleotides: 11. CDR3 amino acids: CASSLQGAPGMPQHF. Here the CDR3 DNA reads TGTGCCAGCAGCCTACAGGGGGCGCCGGGGATGCCCCAGCATTTT.

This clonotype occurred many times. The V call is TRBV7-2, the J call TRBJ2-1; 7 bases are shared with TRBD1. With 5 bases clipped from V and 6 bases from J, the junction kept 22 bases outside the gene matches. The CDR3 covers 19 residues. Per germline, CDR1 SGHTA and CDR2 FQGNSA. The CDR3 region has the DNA TGTGCCAGCAGCCCACGGAGTTTGATTCGGAGTAGGGGGCCCAATGAGCAGTTCTTC. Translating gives CASSPRSLIRSRGPNEQFF.

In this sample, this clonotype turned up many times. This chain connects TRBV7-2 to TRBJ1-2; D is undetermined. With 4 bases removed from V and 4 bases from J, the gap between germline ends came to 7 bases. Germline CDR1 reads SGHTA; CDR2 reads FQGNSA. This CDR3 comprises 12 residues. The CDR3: CASSSYTYGYTF. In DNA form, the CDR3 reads TGTGCCAGCAGCTCCTATACCTATGGCTACACCTTC.

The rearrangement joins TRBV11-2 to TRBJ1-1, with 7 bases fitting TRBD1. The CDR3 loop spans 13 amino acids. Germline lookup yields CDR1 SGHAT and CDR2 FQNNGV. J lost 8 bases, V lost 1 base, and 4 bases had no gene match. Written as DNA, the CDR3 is TGTGCCAGCAGCTTAGGGGGACAGCCAGAAGCTTTCTTT. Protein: CASSLGGQPEAFF.

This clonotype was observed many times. The CDR3 DNA reads TGTGCCAGCAGCCCTTCGACTAGCGGAGCTAGCACAGATACGCAGTATTTT. Residues: CASSPSTSGASTDTQYF. The J gene is TRBJ2-3, the V gene TRBV4-2; TRBD2 matches 9 bases. The trim removed 4 bases at V and 0 bases at J, leaving 8 bases unmatched. The CDR3 length is 17 residues. Germline values: CDR1 LGHNA, CDR2 YNFKEQ.

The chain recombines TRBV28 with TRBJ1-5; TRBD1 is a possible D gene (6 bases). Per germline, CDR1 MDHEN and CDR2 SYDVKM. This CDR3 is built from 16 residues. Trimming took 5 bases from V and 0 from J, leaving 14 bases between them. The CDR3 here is CASSHGGGHSNQPQHF. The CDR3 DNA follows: TGTGCCAGCAGTCACGGCGGGGGGCATAGCAATCAGCCCCAGCATTTT.

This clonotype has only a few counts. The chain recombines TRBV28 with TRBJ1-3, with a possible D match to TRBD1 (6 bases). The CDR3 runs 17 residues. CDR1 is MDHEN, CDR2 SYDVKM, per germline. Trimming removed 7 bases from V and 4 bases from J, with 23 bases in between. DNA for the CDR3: TGTGCCAGCATCTCCGGGGGCGGGGTAGCAAAGGGAAACACCATATATTTT. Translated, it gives CASISGGGVAKGNTIYF.

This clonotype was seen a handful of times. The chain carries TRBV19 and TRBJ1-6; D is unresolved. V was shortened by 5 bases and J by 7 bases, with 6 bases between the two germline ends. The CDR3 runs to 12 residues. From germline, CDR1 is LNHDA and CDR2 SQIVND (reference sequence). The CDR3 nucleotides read TGTGCCAGTAGTTACCGAAATTCACCCCTCCACTTT. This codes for CASSYRNSPLHF. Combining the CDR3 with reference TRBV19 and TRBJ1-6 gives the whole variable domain DGGITQSPKYLFRKEGQNVTLSCEQNLNHDAMYWYRQDPGQGLRLIYYSQIVNDFQKGDIAEGYSVSREKKESFPLTVTSAQKNPTAFYLCASSYRNSPLHFGNGTRLTVT.

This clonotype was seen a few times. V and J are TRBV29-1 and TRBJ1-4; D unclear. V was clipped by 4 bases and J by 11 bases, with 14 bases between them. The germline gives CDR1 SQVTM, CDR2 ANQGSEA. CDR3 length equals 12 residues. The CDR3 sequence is CSVGATREKLFF. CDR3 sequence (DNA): TGCAGCGTTGGGGCGACGAGGGAGAAACTGTTTTTT. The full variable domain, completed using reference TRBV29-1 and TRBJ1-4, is SAVISQKPSRDICQRGTSLTIQCQVDSQVTMMFWYRQQPGQSLTLIATANQGSEATYESGFVIDKFPISRPNLTFSTLTVSNMSPEDSSIYLCSVGATREKLFFGSGTQLSVL.

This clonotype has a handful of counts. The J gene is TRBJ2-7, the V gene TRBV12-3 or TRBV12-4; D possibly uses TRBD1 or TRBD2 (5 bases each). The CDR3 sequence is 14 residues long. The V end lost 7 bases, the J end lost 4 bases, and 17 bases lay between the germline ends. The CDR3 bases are TGTGCCAGCACCCCGAGGGGTAACTGGTACGAGCAGTACTTC. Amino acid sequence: CASTPRGNWYEQYF.

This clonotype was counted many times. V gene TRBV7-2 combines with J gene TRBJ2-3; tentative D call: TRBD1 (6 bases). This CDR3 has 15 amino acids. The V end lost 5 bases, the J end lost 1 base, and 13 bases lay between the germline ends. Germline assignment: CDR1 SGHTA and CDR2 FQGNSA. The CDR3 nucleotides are TGTGCCAGCAGCCCCGCTGAGGGGGGCACAGATACGCAGTATTTT. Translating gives CASSPAEGGTDTQYF.

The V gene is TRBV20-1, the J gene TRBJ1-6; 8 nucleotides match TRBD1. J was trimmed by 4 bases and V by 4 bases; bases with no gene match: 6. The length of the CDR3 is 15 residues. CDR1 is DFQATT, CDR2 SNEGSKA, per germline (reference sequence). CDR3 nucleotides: TGCAGTGCTATCAGAAACAGGGGGTATAATTCACCCCTCCACTTT. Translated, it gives CSAIRNRGYNSPLHF.

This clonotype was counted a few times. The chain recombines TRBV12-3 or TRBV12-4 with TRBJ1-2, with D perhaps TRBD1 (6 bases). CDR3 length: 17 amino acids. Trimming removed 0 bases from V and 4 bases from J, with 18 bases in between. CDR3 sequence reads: CASSLAPGISGVYGYTF. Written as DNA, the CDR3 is TGTGCCAGCAGTTTAGCGCCGGGCATCTCAGGGGTCTATGGCTACACCTTC.

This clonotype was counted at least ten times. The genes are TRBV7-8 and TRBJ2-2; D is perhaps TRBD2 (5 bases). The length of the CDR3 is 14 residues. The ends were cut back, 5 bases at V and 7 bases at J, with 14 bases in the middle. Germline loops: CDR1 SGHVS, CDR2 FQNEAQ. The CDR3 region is CASSLRTFGGELFF. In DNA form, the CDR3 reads TGTGCCAGCAGCCTACGGACTTTCGGCGGGGAGCTGTTTTTT.

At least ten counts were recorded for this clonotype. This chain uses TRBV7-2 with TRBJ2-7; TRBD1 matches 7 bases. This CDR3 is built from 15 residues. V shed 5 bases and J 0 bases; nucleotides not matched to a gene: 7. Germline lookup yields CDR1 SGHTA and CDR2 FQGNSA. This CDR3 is CASSRQGQGSYEQYF. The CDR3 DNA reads TGTGCCAGCAGCCGACAGGGTCAGGGCTCCTACGAGCAGTACTTC. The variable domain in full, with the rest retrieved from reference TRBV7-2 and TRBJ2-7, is GAGVSQSPSNKVTEKGKDVELRCDPISGHTALYWYRQSLGQGLEFLIYFQGNSAPDKSGLPSDRFSAERTGGSVSTLTIQRTQQEDSAVYLCASSRQGQGSYEQYFGPGTRLTVT.

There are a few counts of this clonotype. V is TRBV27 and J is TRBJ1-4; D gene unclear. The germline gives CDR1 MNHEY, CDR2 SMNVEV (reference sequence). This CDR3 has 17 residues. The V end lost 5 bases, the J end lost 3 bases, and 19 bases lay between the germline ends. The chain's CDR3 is CASSRRPTLAANEKLFF. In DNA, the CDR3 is TGTGCCAGCAGTAGACGGCCGACCCTAGCGGCTAATGAAAAACTGTTTTTT. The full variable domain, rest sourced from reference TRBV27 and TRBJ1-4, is EAQVTQNPRYLITVTGKKLTVTCSQNMNHEYMSWYRQDPGLGLRQIYYSMNVEVTDKGDVPEGYKVSRKEKRNFPLILESPSPNQTSLYFCASSRRPTLAANEKLFFGSGTQLSVL.

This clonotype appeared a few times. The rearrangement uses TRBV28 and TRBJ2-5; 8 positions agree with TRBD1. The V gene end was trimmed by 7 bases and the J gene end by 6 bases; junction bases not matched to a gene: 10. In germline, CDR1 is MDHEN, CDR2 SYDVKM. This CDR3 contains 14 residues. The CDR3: CASTTDRARKTQYF. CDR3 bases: TGTGCCAGCACTACGGACAGGGCCAGGAAGACCCAGTACTTC.

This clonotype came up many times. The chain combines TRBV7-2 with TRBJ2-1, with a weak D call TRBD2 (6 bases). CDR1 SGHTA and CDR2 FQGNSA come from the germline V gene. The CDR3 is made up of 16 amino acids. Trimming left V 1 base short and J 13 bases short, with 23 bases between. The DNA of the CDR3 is TGTGCCAGCAGCTTAGGGACTAACCTCAGATTCGGTGATCAGTTCTTC. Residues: CASSLGTNLRFGDQFF.

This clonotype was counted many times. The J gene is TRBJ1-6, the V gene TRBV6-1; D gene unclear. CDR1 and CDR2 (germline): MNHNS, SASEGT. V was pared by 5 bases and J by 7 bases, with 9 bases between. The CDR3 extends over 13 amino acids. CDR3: CASSPQTNSPLHF. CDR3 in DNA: TGTGCCAGCAGTCCACAGACGAATTCACCCCTCCACTTT.

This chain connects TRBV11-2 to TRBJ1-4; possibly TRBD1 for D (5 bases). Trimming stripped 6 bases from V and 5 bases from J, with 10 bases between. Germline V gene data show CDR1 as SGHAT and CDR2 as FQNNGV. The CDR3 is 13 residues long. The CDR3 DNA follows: TGTGCCAGCAGGTCAACAGGAAATGAAAAACTGTTTTTT. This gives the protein CASRSTGNEKLFF.

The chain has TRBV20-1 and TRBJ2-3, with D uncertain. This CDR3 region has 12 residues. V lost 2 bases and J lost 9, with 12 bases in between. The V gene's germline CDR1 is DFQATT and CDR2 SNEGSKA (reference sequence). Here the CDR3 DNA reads TGCAGTGCTAGAAAGGTGGCGGAAACGCAGTATTTT. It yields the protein CSARKVAETQYF.

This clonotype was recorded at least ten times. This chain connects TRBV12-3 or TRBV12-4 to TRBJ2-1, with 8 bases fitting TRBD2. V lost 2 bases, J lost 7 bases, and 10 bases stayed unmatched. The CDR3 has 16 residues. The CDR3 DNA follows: TGTGCCAGCAGTTTAAATGGGGTAGCGGGGCAAAATGAGCAGTTCTTC. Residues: CASSLNGVAGQNEQFF.

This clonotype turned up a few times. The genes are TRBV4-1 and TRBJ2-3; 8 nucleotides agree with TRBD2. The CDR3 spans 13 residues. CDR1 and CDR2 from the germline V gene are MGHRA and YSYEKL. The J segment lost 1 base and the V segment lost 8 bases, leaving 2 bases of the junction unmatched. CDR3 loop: CASSAGGTDTQYF. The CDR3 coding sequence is TGCGCCAGCTCAGCGGGGGGCACAGATACGCAGTATTTT.

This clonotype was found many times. This chain's CDR3 is CASSFGTANYGYTF. CDR3 nucleotides: TGTGCCAGCAGCTTCGGGACAGCGAACTATGGCTACACCTTC. The chain employs TRBV7-6 and TRBJ1-2, with TRBD1 matching over 7 bases. CDR1 is SGHVS and CDR2 is FNYEAQ in the germline V gene. The CDR3 is 14 residues long. V shed 3 bases and J 2 bases; nucleotides not matched to a gene: 3.

The CDR3 DNA sequence: TGCAGTGCCCGTTACAGGGAGCTTGGAAACACCATATATTTT. It yields the protein CSARYRELGNTIYF. V is TRBV20-1 and J is TRBJ1-3, with D perhaps TRBD1 (6 bases). From germline, CDR1 is DFQATT and CDR2 SNEGSKA (reference sequence). This CDR3 has 14 residues. V dropped 6 bases and J dropped 3 bases, with 15 bases sitting between them.